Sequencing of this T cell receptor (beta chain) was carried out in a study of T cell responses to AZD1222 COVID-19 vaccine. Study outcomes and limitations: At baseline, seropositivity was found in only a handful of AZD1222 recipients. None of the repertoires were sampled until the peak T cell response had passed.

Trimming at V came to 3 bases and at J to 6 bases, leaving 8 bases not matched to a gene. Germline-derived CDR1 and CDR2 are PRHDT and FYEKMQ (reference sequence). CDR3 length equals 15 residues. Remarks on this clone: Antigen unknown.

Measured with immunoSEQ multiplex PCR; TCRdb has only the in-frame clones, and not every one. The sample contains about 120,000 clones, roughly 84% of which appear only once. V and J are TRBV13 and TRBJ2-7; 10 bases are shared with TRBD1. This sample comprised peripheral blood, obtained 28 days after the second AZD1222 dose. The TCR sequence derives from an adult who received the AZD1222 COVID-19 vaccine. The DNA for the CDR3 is TGTGCCAGCAGCTTGGGGACAGGGGAGGCCCTCGAGCAGTACTTC. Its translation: CASSLGTGEALEQYF.